These T cell receptor beta chains were read from a single sample in a study of cytotoxic CD8 clonotypes in ibrutinib-treated CLL. Profiling relied on immunoSEQ multiplex PCR, and the TCRdb table lists in-frame clones only, not all of them. The repertoire holds some 58,000 clones, with more than 70% as singletons. Sample: PBMCs, taken after 12 months of ibrutinib treatment. All receptors derive from a human donor with chronic lymphocytic leukemia. Each CDR3 is given with its conserved first and last residue. Fields, in order: D gene, clone size, V gene, J gene, CDR3 DNA, CDR3 protein. D genes are given only for firm matches. Some rows have no size entry. The others give once, few or many, or a class for an expanded clone.

d_call: NA; clone_size: NA; v_call: TRBV6-4; j_call: TRBJ2-3; cdr3_nt: TGTGCCAGCAGTGGTGGAAGGAGCACAGATACGCAGTATTTT; cdr3_aa: CASSGGRSTDTQYF
d_call: NA; clone_size: NA; v_call: TRBV6-5; j_call: TRBJ1-4; cdr3_nt: TGTGCCAGCAGCAGGGGCGGTGGGGAAAAACTGTTTTTT; cdr3_aa: CASSRGGGEKLFF
d_call: NA; clone_size: NA; v_call: TRBV6-1; j_call: TRBJ2-5; cdr3_nt: TGTGCCAGCAGTGAAGATATGGACCCCAGGGAGACCCAGTACTTC; cdr3_aa: CASSEDMDPRETQYF
d_call: NA; clone_size: NA; v_call: TRBV4-1; j_call: TRBJ2-6; cdr3_nt: TGCGCCAGCAGCCAAGAGGGTGGGGCCAACGTCCTGACTTTC; cdr3_aa: CASSQEGGANVLTF
d_call: TRBD1; clone_size: once; v_call: TRBV7-9; j_call: TRBJ2-1; cdr3_nt: TGTGCCAGCTGCCACCAGGGGGCATTGAACAATGAGCAGTTCTTC; cdr3_aa: CASCHQGALNNEQFF
d_call: NA; clone_size: NA; v_call: TRBV2; j_call: TRBJ2-2; cdr3_nt: TGTGCCAGCAGTGAAGCGCTAGCCATCGGGGAGCTGTTTTTT; cdr3_aa: CASSEALAIGELFF
d_call: TRBD2; clone_size: NA; v_call: TRBV18; j_call: TRBJ2-1; cdr3_nt: TGTGCCAGCTCACCAAGACTAGCGGGTCACAATGAGCAGTTCTTC; cdr3_aa: CASSPRLAGHNEQFF
d_call: NA; clone_size: NA; v_call: TRBV2; j_call: TRBJ2-7; cdr3_nt: TGTGCCAGCAGTGCATTGGGTGACGGCTACGAGCAGTACTTC; cdr3_aa: CASSALGDGYEQYF
d_call: NA; clone_size: NA; v_call: TRBV15; j_call: TRBJ1-1; cdr3_nt: TGTGCCACCAGCAGAGATTTCGGCAGGAGGAACACTGAAGCTTTCTTT; cdr3_aa: CATSRDFGRRNTEAFF
d_call: NA; clone_size: NA; v_call: TRBV6-6; j_call: TRBJ2-3; cdr3_nt: TGTGCCAGCAGTTACTCGGAGGGCACAGATACGCAGTATTTT; cdr3_aa: CASSYSEGTDTQYF
d_call: TRBD1; clone_size: NA; v_call: TRBV19; j_call: TRBJ2-5; cdr3_nt: TGTGCCAGTAGTCACTGGGGGACAGGAGAAGAGACCCAGTACTTC; cdr3_aa: CASSHWGTGEETQYF
d_call: NA; clone_size: NA; v_call: TRBV9; j_call: TRBJ2-7; cdr3_nt: TGTGCCAGCAGCGCTAGAGGGCCCTTAGGGGACGGCTACGAGCAGTACTTC; cdr3_aa: CASSARGPLGDGYEQYF
d_call: NA; clone_size: once; v_call: TRBV2; j_call: TRBJ1-1; cdr3_nt: TGTGCCAGCAGTCCTGGTATGGGGGCTAACACTGAAGCTTTCTTT; cdr3_aa: CASSPGMGANTEAFF
d_call: NA; clone_size: few; v_call: TRBV5-1; j_call: TRBJ2-5; cdr3_nt: TGCGCCAGCACCCGGGAGAGGTCCCAAGAGACCCAGTACTTC; cdr3_aa: CASTRERSQETQYF
d_call: NA; clone_size: few; v_call: TRBV6-6; j_call: TRBJ1-1; cdr3_nt: TGTGCCAGCATCCTGACACAGGGTTCTGAAGCTTTCTTT; cdr3_aa: CASILTQGSEAFF
d_call: NA; clone_size: few; v_call: TRBV9; j_call: TRBJ2-1; cdr3_nt: TGTGCCAGCAGCGTAATCCCCTCAGGGGATCAGGGCAATGAGCAGTTCTTC; cdr3_aa: CASSVIPSGDQGNEQFF
d_call: TRBD2; clone_size: once; v_call: TRBV27; j_call: TRBJ2-1; cdr3_nt: TGTGCCAGCAGTTCGAGACTAGCGGGGACGCGGCATGAGCAGTTCTTC; cdr3_aa: CASSSRLAGTRHEQFF
d_call: NA; clone_size: NA; v_call: TRBV13; j_call: TRBJ1-1; cdr3_nt: TGTGCCAGCAGGCCCCTCCTGGGAAGCGGGACTGAAGCTTTCTTT; cdr3_aa: CASRPLLGSGTEAFF
d_call: NA; clone_size: few; v_call: TRBV29-1; j_call: TRBJ2-1; cdr3_nt: TGCAGCTTTAGGACAGAGAACAATGAGCAGTTCTTC; cdr3_aa: CSFRTENNEQFF
d_call: NA; clone_size: NA; v_call: TRBV2; j_call: TRBJ2-6; cdr3_nt: TGTGCCAGCAAATTCGAGATAGTTGGGGCCAACGTCCTGACTTTC; cdr3_aa: CASKFEIVGANVLTF
d_call: NA; clone_size: NA; v_call: TRBV7-6; j_call: TRBJ2-1; cdr3_nt: TGTGCCAGCAGCCGGGGGCGGTCCCTCTCCTACAATGAGCAGTTCTTC; cdr3_aa: CASSRGRSLSYNEQFF
d_call: NA; clone_size: NA; v_call: TRBV18; j_call: TRBJ2-1; cdr3_nt: TGTGCCAGCTCACCAACTTCTGCGGGCAATGAGCAGTTCTTC; cdr3_aa: CASSPTSAGNEQFF
d_call: NA; clone_size: few; v_call: TRBV28; j_call: TRBJ2-4; cdr3_nt: TGTGCCAGCAGTCCGGACAGCCCCCTAGCCAAAAACATTCAGTACTTC; cdr3_aa: CASSPDSPLAKNIQYF
d_call: NA; clone_size: NA; v_call: TRBV18; j_call: TRBJ1-1; cdr3_nt: TGTGCCAGCTCACCATACCAGGGATTTGCGGACACTGAAGCTTTCTTT; cdr3_aa: CASSPYQGFADTEAFF
d_call: NA; clone_size: few; v_call: TRBV18; j_call: TRBJ2-1; cdr3_nt: TGTGCCAGCTCACCGCCAGAGGATTCCTACTACAATGAGCAGTTCTTC; cdr3_aa: CASSPPEDSYYNEQFF
d_call: TRBD2; clone_size: NA; v_call: TRBV7-9; j_call: TRBJ2-7; cdr3_nt: TGTGCCAGCACCCGAGGTGGGGCTAGCGGCCCATACGAGCAGTACTTC; cdr3_aa: CASTRGGASGPYEQYF
d_call: TRBD2; clone_size: once; v_call: TRBV5-1; j_call: TRBJ2-3; cdr3_nt: TGCGCCAGCAGCTCCACGACTAGCGGGATAGATACGCAGTATTTT; cdr3_aa: CASSSTTSGIDTQYF
d_call: NA; clone_size: NA; v_call: TRBV6-6; j_call: TRBJ1-4; cdr3_nt: TGTGCCAGCAGCCCTAGCTATGGGGGCAACGAAAAACTGTTTTTT; cdr3_aa: CASSPSYGGNEKLFF
d_call: TRBD1; clone_size: NA; v_call: TRBV10-3; j_call: TRBJ1-1; cdr3_nt: TGTGCCATCAGTGGGACAGGGAACACTGAAGCTTTCTTT; cdr3_aa: CAISGTGNTEAFF